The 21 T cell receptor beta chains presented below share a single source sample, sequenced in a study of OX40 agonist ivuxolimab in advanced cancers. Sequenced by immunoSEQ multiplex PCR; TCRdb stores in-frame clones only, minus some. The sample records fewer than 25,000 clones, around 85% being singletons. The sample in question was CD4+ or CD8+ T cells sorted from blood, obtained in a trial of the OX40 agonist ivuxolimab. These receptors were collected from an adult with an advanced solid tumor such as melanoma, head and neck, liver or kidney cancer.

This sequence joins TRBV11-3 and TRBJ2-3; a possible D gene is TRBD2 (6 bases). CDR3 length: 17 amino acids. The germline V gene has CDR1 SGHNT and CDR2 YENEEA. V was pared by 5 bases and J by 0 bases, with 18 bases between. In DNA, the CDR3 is TGTGCCAGCAGCCCTAGCGCGGCCTCTTCTAGCACAGATACGCAGTATTTT. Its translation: CASSPSAASSSTDTQYF.

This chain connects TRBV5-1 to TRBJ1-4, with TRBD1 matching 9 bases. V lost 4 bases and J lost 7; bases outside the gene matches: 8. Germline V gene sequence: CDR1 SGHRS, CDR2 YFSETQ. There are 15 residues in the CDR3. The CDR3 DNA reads TGCGCCAGCAGCAACCGCGACAGGGGGGGTGAAAAACTGTTTTTT. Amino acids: CASSNRDRGGEKLFF.

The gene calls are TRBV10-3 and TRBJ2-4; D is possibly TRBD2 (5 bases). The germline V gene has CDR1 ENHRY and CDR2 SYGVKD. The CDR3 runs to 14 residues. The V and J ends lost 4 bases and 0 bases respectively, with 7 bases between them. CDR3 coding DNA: TGTGCCATCAGTGGGACTTTAGCCAAAAACATTCAGTACTTC. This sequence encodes CAISGTLAKNIQYF.

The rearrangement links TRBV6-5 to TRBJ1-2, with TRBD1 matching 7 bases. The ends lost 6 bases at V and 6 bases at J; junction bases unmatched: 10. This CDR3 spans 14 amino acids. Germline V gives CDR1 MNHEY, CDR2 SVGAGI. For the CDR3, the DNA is TGTGCCAGCAGCCCGACAGGGTTGGAAAATGGCTACACCTTC. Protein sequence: CASSPTGLENGYTF.

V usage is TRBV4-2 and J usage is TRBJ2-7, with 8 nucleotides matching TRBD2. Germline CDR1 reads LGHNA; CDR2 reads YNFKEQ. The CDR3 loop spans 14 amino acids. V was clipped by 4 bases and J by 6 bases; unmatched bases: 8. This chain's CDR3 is CASSPTSGSGEQYF. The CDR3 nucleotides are TGTGCCAGCAGCCCCACTAGCGGCTCGGGCGAGCAGTACTTC.

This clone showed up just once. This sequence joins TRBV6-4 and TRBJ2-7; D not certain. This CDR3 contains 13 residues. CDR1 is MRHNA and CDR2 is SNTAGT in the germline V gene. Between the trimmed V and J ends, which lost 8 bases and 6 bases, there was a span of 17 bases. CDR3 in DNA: TGTGCCAGCGGGATCCCTGCTACCGGCGAGCAGTACTTC. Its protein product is CASGIPATGEQYF.

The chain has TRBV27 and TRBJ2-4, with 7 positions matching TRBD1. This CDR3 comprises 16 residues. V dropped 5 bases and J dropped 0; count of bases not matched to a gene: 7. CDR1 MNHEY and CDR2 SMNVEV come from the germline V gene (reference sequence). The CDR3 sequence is CASSPGQARAKNIQYF. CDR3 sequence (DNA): TGTGCCAGCAGTCCCGGACAGGCCCGAGCCAAAAACATTCAGTACTTC.

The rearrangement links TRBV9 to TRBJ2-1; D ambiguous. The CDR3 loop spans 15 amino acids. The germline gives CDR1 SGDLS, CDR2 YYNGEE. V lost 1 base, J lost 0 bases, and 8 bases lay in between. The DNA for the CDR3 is TGTGCCAGCAGCGTAAGTGGGAACTCCTACAATGAGCAGTTCTTC. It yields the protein CASSVSGNSYNEQFF. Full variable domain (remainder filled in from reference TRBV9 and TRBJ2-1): DSGVTQTPKHLITATGQRVTLRCSPRSGDLSVYWYQQSLDQGLQFLIQYYNGEERAKGNILERFSAQQFPDLHSELNLSSLELGDSALYFCASSVSGNSYNEQFFGPGTRLTVL.

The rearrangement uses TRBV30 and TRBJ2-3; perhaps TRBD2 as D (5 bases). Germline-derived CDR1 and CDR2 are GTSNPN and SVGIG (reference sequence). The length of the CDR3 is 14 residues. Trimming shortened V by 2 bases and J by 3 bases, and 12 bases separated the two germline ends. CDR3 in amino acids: CAWSIPSGTDTQYF. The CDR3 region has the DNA TGTGCCTGGAGTATCCCCTCGGGGACAGATACGCAGTATTTT. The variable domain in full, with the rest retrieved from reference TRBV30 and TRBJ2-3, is SQTIHQWPATLVQPVGSPLSLECTVEGTSNPNLYWYRQAAGRGLQLLFYSVGIGQISSEVPQNLSASRPQDRQFILSSKKLLLSDSGFYLCAWSIPSGTDTQYFGPGTRLTVL.

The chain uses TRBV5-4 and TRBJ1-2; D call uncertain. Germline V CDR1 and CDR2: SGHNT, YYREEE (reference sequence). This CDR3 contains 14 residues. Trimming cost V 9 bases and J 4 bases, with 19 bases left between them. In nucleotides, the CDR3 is TGTGCCATCCTCCACCCCGACAATTCCTATGGCTACACCTTC. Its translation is CAILHPDNSYGYTF.

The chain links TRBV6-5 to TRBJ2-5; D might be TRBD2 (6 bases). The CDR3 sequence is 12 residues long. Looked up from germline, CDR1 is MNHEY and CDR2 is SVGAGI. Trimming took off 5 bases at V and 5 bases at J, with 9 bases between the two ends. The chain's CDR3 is CASSHGGETQYF. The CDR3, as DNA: TGTGCCAGCAGTCATGGGGGGGAGACCCAGTACTTC.

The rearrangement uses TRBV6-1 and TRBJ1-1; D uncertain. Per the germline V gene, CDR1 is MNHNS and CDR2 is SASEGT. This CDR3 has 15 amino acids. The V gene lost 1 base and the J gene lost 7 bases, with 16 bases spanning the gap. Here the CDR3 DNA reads TGTGCCAGCAGTGAAGAGCCACATCCGCGCAATGAAGCTTTCTTT. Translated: CASSEEPHPRNEAFF.

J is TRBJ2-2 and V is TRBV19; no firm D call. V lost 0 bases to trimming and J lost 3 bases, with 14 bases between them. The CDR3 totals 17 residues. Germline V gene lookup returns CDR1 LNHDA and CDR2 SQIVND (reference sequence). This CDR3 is CASSIDLRNTYTGELFF. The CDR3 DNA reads TGTGCCAGTAGTATAGATCTAAGGAACACCTACACCGGGGAGCTGTTTTTT.

CDR3 residues: CASSFLTGGATNEKLFF. For the CDR3, the DNA is TGTGCCAGCAGTTTTCTGACAGGGGGCGCAACTAATGAAAAACTGTTTTTT. The rearrangement joins TRBV28 to TRBJ1-4, with 10 bases aligning to TRBD1. Germline lookup yields CDR1 MDHEN and CDR2 SYDVKM. V lost 3 bases to trimming and J lost 0 bases; unmatched junction nucleotides: 4. The CDR3 is 17 amino acids.

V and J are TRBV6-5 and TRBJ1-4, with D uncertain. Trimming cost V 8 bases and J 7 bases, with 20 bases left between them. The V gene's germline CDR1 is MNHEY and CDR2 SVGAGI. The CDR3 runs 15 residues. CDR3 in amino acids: CASQGRAGSREKLFF. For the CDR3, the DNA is TGTGCCAGCCAAGGACGGGCAGGATCTCGTGAAAAACTGTTTTTT.

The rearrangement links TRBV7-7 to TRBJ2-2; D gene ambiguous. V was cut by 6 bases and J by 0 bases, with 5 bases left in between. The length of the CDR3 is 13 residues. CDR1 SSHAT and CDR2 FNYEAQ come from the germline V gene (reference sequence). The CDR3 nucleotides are TGTGCCAGCAGTCAAACGAACACCGGGGAGCTGTTTTTT. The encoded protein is CASSQTNTGELFF. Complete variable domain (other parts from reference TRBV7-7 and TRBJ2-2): GAGVSQSPRYKVTKRGQDVTLRCDPISSHATLYWYQQALGQGPEFLTYFNYEAQPDKSGLPSDRFSAERPEGSISTLTIQRTEQRDSAMYRCASSQTNTGELFFGEGSRLTVL.

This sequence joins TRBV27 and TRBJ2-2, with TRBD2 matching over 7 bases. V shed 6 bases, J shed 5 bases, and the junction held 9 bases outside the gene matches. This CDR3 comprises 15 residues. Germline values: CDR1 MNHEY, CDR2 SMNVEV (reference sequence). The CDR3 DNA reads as TGTGCCAGCAGCGACGGACTAGTGGCTACCGGGGAGCTGTTTTTT. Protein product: CASSDGLVATGELFF.

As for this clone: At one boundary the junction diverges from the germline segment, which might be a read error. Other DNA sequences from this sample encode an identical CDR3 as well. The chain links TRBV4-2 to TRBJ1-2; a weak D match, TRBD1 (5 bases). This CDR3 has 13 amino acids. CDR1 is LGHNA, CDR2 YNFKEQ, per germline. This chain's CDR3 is CASSLRDRNGYTF. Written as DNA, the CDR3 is TGTGCTAGCAGCCTCCGGGACCGAAATGGCTACACCTTC.

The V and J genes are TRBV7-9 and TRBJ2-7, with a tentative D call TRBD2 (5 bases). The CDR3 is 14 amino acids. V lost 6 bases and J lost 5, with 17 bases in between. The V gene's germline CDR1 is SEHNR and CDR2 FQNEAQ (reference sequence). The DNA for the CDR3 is TGTGCCAGCAGAGAGGAGGTAAACTCGAACGAGCAGTACTTC. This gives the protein CASREEVNSNEQYF.

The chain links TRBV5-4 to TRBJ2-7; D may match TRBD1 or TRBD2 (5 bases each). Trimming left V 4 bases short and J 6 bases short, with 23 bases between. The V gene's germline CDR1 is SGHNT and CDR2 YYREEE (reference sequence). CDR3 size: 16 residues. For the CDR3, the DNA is TGTGCCAGCAGCGACGGGGACCGAGGAGCCCTCGGCGAGCAGTACTTC. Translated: CASSDGDRGALGEQYF.

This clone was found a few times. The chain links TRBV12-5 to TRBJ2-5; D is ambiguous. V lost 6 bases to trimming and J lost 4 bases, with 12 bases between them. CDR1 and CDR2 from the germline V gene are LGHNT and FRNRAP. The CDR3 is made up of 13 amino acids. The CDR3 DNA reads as TGTGCTAGTGGCCGCCCTGGAAGAGAGACCCAGTACTTC. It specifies CASGRPGRETQYF.